The 21 T cell receptor beta chains given below trace back to one sample, sequenced in a study of blood T cells in healthy people across ages. A second PCR, run for about 7 to 11 cycles, used a sample-barcoded 5' primer plus a J-beta primer mix. A single record per CDR3 protein comes from TCRdb applying MiXCR to the 5' RACE reads. The data hold 870,000 or so distinct CDR3 sequences, with under 35% observed a single time. The sample comprised blood. Every receptor here comes from a woman older than 75 in good health.

A few counts support this clonotype. At one boundary the junction diverges from the germline segment, which might be a read error. The chain joins TRBV7-7 to TRBJ2-2; D gene ambiguous. The CDR3 sequence is 14 residues long. Looked up from germline, CDR1 is SSHAT and CDR2 is FNYEAQ (reference sequence). In nucleotides, the CDR3 is TGTGCTAGCAGCTCTTTCACGAACACCGGGGAGCTGTTTTTT. It yields the protein CASSSFTNTGELFF.

The chain joins TRBV19 to TRBJ2-1; a possible D gene is TRBD2 (5 bases). The germline V and J ends were trimmed by 1 base and 5 bases, with 18 bases remaining between them. The germline V gene has CDR1 LNHDA and CDR2 SQIVND (reference sequence). The CDR3 runs 17 residues. In DNA, the CDR3 is TGTGCCAGTAGTATAGGGATGGACTGGACCACCGACAATGAGCAGTTCTTC. The encoded protein is CASSIGMDWTTDNEQFF.

The table lists this clonotype with a few counts. V usage is TRBV5-1 and J usage is TRBJ2-7; D gene unclear. Looked up from germline, CDR1 is SGHRS and CDR2 is YFSETQ. V lost 1 base and J 3 bases, leaving 8 bases between the germline ends. CDR3 length equals 13 residues. In DNA, the CDR3 is TGCGCCAGCAGCTTGTCGGCTTACTACGAGCAGTACTTC. Translation: CASSLSAYYEQYF.

The rearrangement links TRBV7-9 to TRBJ2-7; D not certain. The CDR3 loop spans 12 amino acids. Trimming took 3 bases from V and 6 from J, leaving 9 bases between them. The germline V gene has CDR1 SEHNR and CDR2 FQNEAQ (reference sequence). The CDR3 sequence: CASSFGPVEQYF. For the CDR3, the DNA is TGTGCCAGCAGCTTTGGGCCGGTCGAGCAGTACTTC.

This clonotype was seen repeatedly, ten times or more. This chain connects TRBV20-1 to TRBJ1-2, with D possibly being TRBD1 (6 bases). The CDR3 sequence is 12 residues long. Germline V gene lookup returns CDR1 DFQATT and CDR2 SNEGSKA (reference sequence). V was cut by 6 bases and J by 1 base, with 9 bases left in between. The CDR3 loop reads CSAQDSNYGYTF. In DNA, the CDR3 is TGCAGTGCCCAGGACAGTAACTATGGCTACACCTTC.

In regard to this clonotype: This sequence may be a read error, since a much larger clone differs from it by one base. This chain connects TRBV28 to TRBJ2-7; D tentatively reads TRBD1 or TRBD2 (6 bases each). Trimming shortened V by 7 bases and J by 2 bases, and 18 bases separated the two germline ends. The CDR3 is 15 amino acids. Germline V lookup: CDR1 MDHEN, CDR2 SYDVKM. CDR3 sequence reads: CASNSAGGPTYEQYF. The CDR3 bases are TGTGCCAGCAATTCTGCCGGGGGCCCCACCTACGAGCAGTACTTC.

This clonotype appeared many times. This rearrangement joins TRBV12-3 or TRBV12-4 to TRBJ2-4, with TRBD2 identical over 7 bases. With 5 bases clipped from V and 1 base from J, the junction kept 8 bases outside the gene matches. CDR3 length: 16 amino acids. CDR3 in amino acids: CASSRVSGEAKNIQYF. In DNA form, the CDR3 reads TGTGCCAGCAGTAGAGTCAGCGGGGAGGCCAAAAACATTCAGTACTTC.

The table lists this clonotype with many counts. The V gene is TRBV7-9, the J gene TRBJ1-2, with 8 bases matching TRBD1. CDR1 is SEHNR and CDR2 is FQNEAQ in the germline V gene (reference sequence). The length of the CDR3 is 13 residues. The V and J ends lost 4 bases and 7 bases, in that order; junction bases with no gene match: 5. The CDR3 spells CASSSTGVGGYTF. The CDR3 nucleotides read TGTGCCAGCAGCTCGACAGGGGTCGGTGGCTACACCTTC.

The J gene is TRBJ1-6, the V gene TRBV19; D not resolved. The CDR3 covers 15 residues. Trimming removed 3 bases at V and 9 bases at J, with 15 bases between. Germline-derived CDR1 and CDR2 are LNHDA and SQIVND (reference sequence). CDR3 sequence (DNA): TGTGCCAGTAGTATGGGCAGACCCGGCGCTTCACCCCTCCACTTT. Its protein product is CASSMGRPGASPLHF. Filled out from reference TRBV19 and TRBJ1-6, the complete variable domain reads DGGITQSPKYLFRKEGQNVTLSCEQNLNHDAMYWYRQDPGQGLRLIYYSQIVNDFQKGDIAEGYSVSREKKESFPLTVTSAQKNPTAFYLCASSMGRPGASPLHFGNGTRLTVT.

The CDR3 region is CASSQTGTAEAFF. CDR3 DNA sequence: TGTGCCAGCAGTCAGACCGGGACAGCAGAAGCTTTCTTT. This chain links TRBV6-2 or TRBV6-3 with TRBJ1-1, with 7 nucleotides matching TRBD1. Germline CDR1 MNHEY, CDR2 SVGEGT. V dropped 5 bases and J dropped 8; count of bases not matched to a gene: 8. This CDR3 region has 13 residues.

The V call is TRBV28, the J call TRBJ1-1, with D perhaps TRBD1 (6 bases). The germline V and J ends were trimmed by 4 bases and 3 bases, with 12 bases remaining between them. CDR1 is MDHEN, CDR2 SYDVKM, per germline. The CDR3 covers 14 residues. The CDR3 DNA reads as TGTGCCAGCAGTTCCGCACAGGGAGACACTGAAGCTTTCTTT. Translated, it gives CASSSAQGDTEAFF.

Remarks on this clonotype: A read error may produce the germline difference seen at one junction end. The rearrangement uses TRBV6-1 and TRBJ2-5, with TRBD1 identical over 9 bases. Germline assignment: CDR1 MNHNS and CDR2 SASEGT. CDR3 length: 13 residues. The CDR3 spells CATQGAPQGTQYF. Written as DNA, the CDR3 is TGTGCCACACAGGGGGCGCCCCAAGGGACCCAGTACTTC.

This chain connects TRBV3-1 to TRBJ2-5, with D hard to call. TRBJ2-7 explains the end of the DNA better; the J call may be wrong. The germline CDR1 and CDR2 sequences are LGHDT and YNNKEL (reference sequence). This CDR3 has 14 residues. The CDR3 reads CASSQQSFSYEQYF. CDR3 coding DNA: TGTGCCAGCAGCCAACAGTCATTCTCCTACGAGCAGTACTTC.

The chain uses TRBV29-1 and TRBJ2-5, with D tentatively TRBD2 (5 bases). Germline values: CDR1 SQVTM, CDR2 ANQGSEA. Deletions cut 4 bases from V and 7 bases from J, with 10 bases between. The CDR3 spans 11 residues. The CDR3 region is CSVGGLGTQYF. In nucleotides, the CDR3 is TGCAGCGTTGGCGGACTGGGGACCCAGTACTTC.

Concerning this clonotype: Since a much larger clone is just one base distant, this may be a read error. The chain uses TRBV7-2 and TRBJ2-5, with a tentative D call TRBD1 (5 bases). Germline loops: CDR1 SGHTA, CDR2 FQGNSA. The V end lost 1 base, the J end lost 11 bases, and 20 bases lay between the germline ends. This CDR3 region has 15 residues. CDR3 loop: CASSLDSDSYNEQYF. DNA of the CDR3: TGTGCCAGCAGCTTAGATTCTGACAGCTACAATGAGCAGTACTTC.

The table lists this clonotype with a few counts. The V call is TRBV2, the J call TRBJ2-5; TRBD2 aligns across 7 bases. Matching the DNA end better, TRBJ2-7 makes the J call doubtful. The CDR3 length is 15 residues. Germline values: CDR1 SNHLY, CDR2 FYNNEI. Here the CDR3 DNA reads TGTGCCAGCACCCTGGGGAGGGGAGCGGACCCCGAGCAGTACTTC. This sequence encodes CASTLGRGADPEQYF.

This clonotype was counted many times. This chain connects TRBV18 to TRBJ2-5; the D gene is possibly TRBD2 (5 bases). Trimming pared 4 bases from V and 1 base from J, leaving 16 bases between. This CDR3 spans 16 amino acids. The V gene's germline CDR1 is KGHSH and CDR2 LQKENI. DNA of the CDR3: TGTGCCAGCTCACTTGGAACAGCGGCAACCCAAGAGACCCAGTACTTC. This sequence encodes CASSLGTAATQETQYF.

This clonotype was seen ten or more times. The V call is TRBV7-2, the J call TRBJ2-3, with 8 bases fitting TRBD1. Germline lookup yields CDR1 SGHTA and CDR2 FQGNSA. The CDR3 contains 15 residues. The V and J ends lost 2 bases and 1 base, in that order; junction bases with no gene match: 2. CDR3 sequence reads: CASSLRRGRTDTQYF. DNA for the CDR3: TGTGCCAGCAGCTTACGCAGGGGGCGCACAGATACGCAGTATTTT.

This sequence joins TRBV6-2 or TRBV6-3 and TRBJ2-3; D is ambiguous. The CDR3 contains 16 residues. Germline V gene data show CDR1 as MNHEY and CDR2 as SVGEGT. V was pared by 2 bases and J by 2 bases, with 14 bases between. The CDR3 is CASSYPAKLHTDTQYF. For the CDR3, the DNA is TGTGCCAGCAGTTACCCTGCCAAGCTGCACACAGATACGCAGTATTTT.

This clonotype occurred a few times. This chain's CDR3 is CASSRSLGVGNTIYF. CDR3 DNA: TGTGCCAGCAGCCGTTCTCTCGGAGTGGGAAACACCATATATTTT. The rearrangement joins TRBV7-2 to TRBJ1-3; D is undetermined. Trimming pared 5 bases from V and 4 bases from J, leaving 15 bases between. CDR1 and CDR2 from the germline V gene are SGHTA and FQGNSA. The CDR3 runs to 15 residues.

The chain links TRBV6-5 to TRBJ1-2; 7 nucleotides agree with TRBD1. This CDR3 comprises 14 residues. J gave up 8 bases and V 4 bases, and 10 bases lay outside the gene matches. Germline lookup yields CDR1 MNHEY and CDR2 SVGAGI. The CDR3 sequence is CASSLDWQGGGYTF. Here the CDR3 DNA reads TGTGCCAGCAGTTTGGATTGGCAGGGGGGCGGCTACACCTTC.